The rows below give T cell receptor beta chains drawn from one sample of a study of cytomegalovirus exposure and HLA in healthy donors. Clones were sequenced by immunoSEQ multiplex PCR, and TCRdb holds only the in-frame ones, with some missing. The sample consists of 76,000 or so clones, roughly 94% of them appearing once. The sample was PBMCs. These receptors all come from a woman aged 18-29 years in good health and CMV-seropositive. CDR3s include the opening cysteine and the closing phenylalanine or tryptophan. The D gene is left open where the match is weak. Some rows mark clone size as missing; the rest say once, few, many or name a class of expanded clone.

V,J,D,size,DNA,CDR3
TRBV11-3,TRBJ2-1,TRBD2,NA,TGTGCCAGCAGCTTAGCGTCGGCGGGGGGGCCGGTTGAGCAGTTCTTC,CASSLASAGGPVEQFF
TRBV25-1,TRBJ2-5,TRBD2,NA,TGTGCCAGCAGTAGGGCTAGCGGGAGTTCAGAGACCCAGTACTTC,CASSRASGSSETQYF
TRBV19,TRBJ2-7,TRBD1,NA,TGTGCCAGTAGGATGACAGGGGCGCTTACCTACGAGCAGTACTTC,CASRMTGALTYEQYF
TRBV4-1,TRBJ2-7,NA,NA,TGCGCCAGCAGCTCCCGAATTCTTCCAGGGGTAGGTAGCTACGAGCAGTACTTC,CASSSRILPGVGSYEQYF
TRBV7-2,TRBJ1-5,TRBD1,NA,TGTGCCAGCAGCTTAGGCCCAGGGGGACAGCCCCAGCATTTT,CASSLGPGGQPQHF
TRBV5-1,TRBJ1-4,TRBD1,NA,TGCGCCAGCAGCGGTCCGGGACAGCAAAATGAAAAACTGTTTTTT,CASSGPGQQNEKLFF
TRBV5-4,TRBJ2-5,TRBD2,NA,TGTGCCAGCAGCTTGCCCGGGACTAGCGGCAGGGGGACCCAGTACTTC,CASSLPGTSGRGTQYF
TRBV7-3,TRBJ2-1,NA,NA,TGTGCCAGCAGCATGGGCAGAAGCTCCTACAATGAGCAGTTCTTC,CASSMGRSSYNEQFF
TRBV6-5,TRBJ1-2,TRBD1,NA,TGTGCCAGCAGTTTACAGGGGGACTATGGCTACACCTTC,CASSLQGDYGYTF
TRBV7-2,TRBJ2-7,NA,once,TGTGCCAGCAGCTTCGGGAGAGTCTGGGAGCAGTACTTC,CASSFGRVWEQYF
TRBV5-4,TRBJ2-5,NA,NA,TGTGCCAGCAGCTTGGCTAGAGCGAAGACCCAGTACTTC,CASSLARAKTQYF
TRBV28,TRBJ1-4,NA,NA,TGTGCCAGCAGGTTAGGGGCGGCAACTAATGAAAAACTGTTTTTT,CASRLGAATNEKLFF
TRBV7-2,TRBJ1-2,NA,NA,TGTGCCAGCAGCTTAGGTGGAGGGACGGGCGGCTACACCTTC,CASSLGGGTGGYTF
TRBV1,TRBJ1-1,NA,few,TGCACCAGCAGCCAAGCAATGCGGGGGGCTGAAGCTTTCTTT,CTSSQAMRGAEAFF
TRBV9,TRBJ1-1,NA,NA,TGTGCCAGCAGCGTAGTTAGCAACACTGAAGCTTTCTTT,CASSVVSNTEAFF
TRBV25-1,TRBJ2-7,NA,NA,TGTGCCAGCAGTGAATCCGGGGATCGATCCTACGAGCAGTACTTC,CASSESGDRSYEQYF
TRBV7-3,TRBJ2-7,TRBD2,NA,TGTGCCAGCAGCTTCAGGGCTAGCGGGATTGGACCCTACGAGCAGTACTTC,CASSFRASGIGPYEQYF
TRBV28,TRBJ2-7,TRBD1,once,TGTGCCAGCAGTTTCTTGGGACAGATTACCGAGCAGTACTTC,CASSFLGQITEQYF
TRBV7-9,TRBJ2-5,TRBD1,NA,TGTGCCAGCAGCTTGACAGGGTCAGAGACCCAGTACTTC,CASSLTGSETQYF
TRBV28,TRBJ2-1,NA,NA,TGTGCCAGCACCACCACGGCGGTATTGGAGCAGTTCTTC,CASTTTAVLEQFF
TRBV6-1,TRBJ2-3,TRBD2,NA,TGTGCCAGCCGGGAGGGAGTGGCCACAGATACGCAGTATTTT,CASREGVATDTQYF
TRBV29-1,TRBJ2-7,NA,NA,TGCAGCGTTGACCCCGGGGACGAGCAGTACTTC,CSVDPGDEQYF
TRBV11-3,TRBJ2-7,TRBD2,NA,TGTGCCAGCAGCTCGGCGGGGGAAAATTCCTACGAGCAGTACTTC,CASSSAGENSYEQYF
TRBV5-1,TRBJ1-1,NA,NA,TGCGCCAGCAGCTTGTCCGGGACACCCTTGGGGACTGAAGCTTTCTTT,CASSLSGTPLGTEAFF
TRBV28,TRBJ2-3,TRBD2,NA,TGTGCCAGCAGTTTCGTCCTAGCGGGAGTGAGTTTTTCAGATACGCAGTATTTT,CASSFVLAGVSFSDTQYF
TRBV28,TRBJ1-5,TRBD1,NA,TGTGCCAGCAGTCCCTGGGACAGGGTACGAGGCAATCAGCCCCAGCATTTT,CASSPWDRVRGNQPQHF
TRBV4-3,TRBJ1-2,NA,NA,TGCGCCAGCAGCCAAGAGGACAGTAACTATGGCTACACCTTC,CASSQEDSNYGYTF
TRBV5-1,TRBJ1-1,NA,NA,TGCGCCAGCAGCTTGATAGGAGGGAACACTGAAGCTTTCTTT,CASSLIGGNTEAFF
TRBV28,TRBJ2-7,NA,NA,TGTGCCAGCAGCCCCCAGGTGATGATATACGAGCAGTACTTC,CASSPQVMIYEQYF
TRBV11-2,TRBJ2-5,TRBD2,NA,TGTGCCAGCAGCCTGCGGGGGCAAGAGACCCAGTACTTC,CASSLRGQETQYF
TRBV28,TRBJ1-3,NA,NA,TGTGCCAGCAGTTTCCTCCTGACAGGCCTCGGGAACACCATATATTTT,CASSFLLTGLGNTIYF
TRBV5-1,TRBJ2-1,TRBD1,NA,TGCGCCAGCAGCCACCGGGACAGGGCTTACAATGAGCAGTTCTTC,CASSHRDRAYNEQFF
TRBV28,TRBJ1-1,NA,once,TGTGCCAGCAGTTCAGGTGGCACTGAAGCTTTCTTT,CASSSGGTEAFF
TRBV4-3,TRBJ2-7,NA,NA,TGCGCCAGCAGCCAAGGCGAGACTAGTGTCTATCGCGAGCAGTACTTC,CASSQGETSVYREQYF
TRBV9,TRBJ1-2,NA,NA,TGTGCCAGCACACCGTATAGGGGCGCGGACTATGGCTACACCTTC,CASTPYRGADYGYTF
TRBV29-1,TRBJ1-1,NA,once,TGCAGCCACTGGGGCAGGGGAGAGAACACTGAAGCTTTCTTT,CSHWGRGENTEAFF
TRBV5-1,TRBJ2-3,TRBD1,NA,TGCGCCAGCACCGGGACAGGGCGGACAGATACGCAGTATTTT,CASTGTGRTDTQYF
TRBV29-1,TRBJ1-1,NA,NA,TGCAGCGTTCCCCAGAACACTGAAGCTTTCTTT,CSVPQNTEAFF
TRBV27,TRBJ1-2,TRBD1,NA,TGTGCCAGCAGTCTGACAGGGGGCGCGCAATATGGCTACACCTTC,CASSLTGGAQYGYTF
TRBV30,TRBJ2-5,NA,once,TGTGCCTGGATTGAGACAGTCCACCAAGAGACCCAGTACTTC,CAWIETVHQETQYF
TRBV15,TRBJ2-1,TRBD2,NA,TGTGCCACCACAATCGAGCGGGGCAAATACAATGAGCAGTTCTTC,CATTIERGKYNEQFF
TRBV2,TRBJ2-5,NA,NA,TGTGCCAGCTCCCGAGGCGGGGGTCCCATGGGGGGCGCCCAGTACTTC,CASSRGGGPMGGAQYF
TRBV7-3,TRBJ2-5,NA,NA,TGTGCCAGCAGCCCCCACATCATCCAAGAGACCCAGTACTTC,CASSPHIIQETQYF
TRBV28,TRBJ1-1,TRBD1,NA,TGTGCCAGCAGTTCCGGACAGGGCACTGAAGCTTTCTTT,CASSSGQGTEAFF
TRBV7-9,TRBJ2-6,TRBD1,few,TGTGCCAGCAGCCTCGGGACAGGCTCTGGGGCCAACGTCCTGACTTTC,CASSLGTGSGANVLTF
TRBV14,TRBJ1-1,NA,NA,TGTGCCAGCAGCCAAGTGGGTGGCGGAGCTTTCTTT,CASSQVGGGAFF
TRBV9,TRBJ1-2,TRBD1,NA,TGTGCCAGCAGCGTAAGGACAGGGTTCGACTATGGCTACACCTTC,CASSVRTGFDYGYTF
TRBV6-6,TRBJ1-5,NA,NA,TGTGCCAGCAGTTACCCCCGGGGTAGTAACAATCAGCCCCAGCATTTT,CASSYPRGSNNQPQHF
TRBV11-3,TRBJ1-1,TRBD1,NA,TGTGCCAGCAGCTCAGGGACAGGGGAGGACACTGAAGCTTTCTTT,CASSSGTGEDTEAFF